What follows are 9 T cell receptor beta chains derived from one specimen sequenced in a study of cytomegalovirus exposure and HLA in healthy donors. PCR was performed using 60 Vbeta and 13 Jbeta primers. Assay used: immunoSEQ multiplex PCR; TCRdb lists only in-frame clones, some missing. The sample totals 100,000 to 150,000 clones. Sequencing input: PBMCs. These receptors originate from a man in his forties in good health and CMV-seronegative.

V usage is TRBV5-1 and J usage is TRBJ2-7; 7 bases are shared with TRBD1. The CDR3 is 15 residues long. The germline V gene encodes CDR1 SGHRS and CDR2 YFSETQ. V was clipped by 4 bases and J by 5 bases; unmatched bases: 12. The chain's CDR3 is CASSRLGGVADEQYF. CDR3 bases: TGCGCCAGCAGCCGATTAGGGGGCGTTGCCGACGAGCAGTACTTC.

The rearrangement links TRBV7-8 to TRBJ2-5, with 9 bases matching TRBD2. The V gene end was trimmed by 3 bases and the J gene end by 2 bases; junction bases not matched to a gene: 1. The CDR3 totals 14 residues. The germline V gene encodes CDR1 SGHVS and CDR2 FQNEAQ. The CDR3 region has the DNA TGTGCCAGCAGCTTGACTAGCGGACAAGAGACCCAGTACTTC. Encoded protein: CASSLTSGQETQYF. Full variable domain (missing parts from reference TRBV7-8 and TRBJ2-5): GAGVSQSPRYKVAKRGQDVALRCDPISGHVSLFWYQQALGQGPEFLTYFQNEAQLDKSGLPSDRFFAERPEGSVSTLKIQRTQQEDSAVYLCASSLTSGQETQYFGPGTRLLVL.

This chain links TRBV7-9 with TRBJ2-7, with D unresolved. V was clipped by 2 bases and J by 0 bases, with 11 bases between them. The CDR3 sequence is 15 residues long. Germline assignment: CDR1 SEHNR and CDR2 FQNEAQ (reference sequence). Here the CDR3 reads CASSLNTAYSYEQYF. Written as DNA, the CDR3 is TGTGCCAGCAGCTTAAACACAGCTTACTCCTACGAGCAGTACTTC.

The chain employs TRBV6-6 and TRBJ2-5; D call uncertain. V shed 2 bases and J shed 2 bases, with 12 bases lying between them. The germline gives CDR1 MNHNY, CDR2 SVGAGI (reference sequence). The CDR3 sequence is 15 residues long. This CDR3 reads CASSYTPLAQETQYF. The CDR3 DNA reads as TGTGCCAGCAGTTACACTCCCTTAGCTCAAGAGACCCAGTACTTC.

V and J are TRBV2 and TRBJ2-4; D remains ambiguous. V lost 0 bases, J lost 16 bases, and 16 bases lay in between. This CDR3 has 13 amino acids. Per germline, CDR1 SNHLY and CDR2 FYNNEI. In DNA, the CDR3 is TGTGCCAGCAGTGAAGCGATCGGCGGCCCAAAATACTTC. Protein sequence: CASSEAIGGPKYF.

Note on this clone: The junction departs from the called germline gene at one end, perhaps through a read error. The V gene is TRBV5-1, the J gene TRBJ2-1, with TRBD2 matching 13 bases. The CDR3 is 16 residues long. Germline V gene sequence: CDR1 SGHRS, CDR2 YFSETQ. The CDR3 DNA sequence: TGCACCAGCAGCTTGTTGGGGACTAGCGGGATGAATGAGCAGTTCTTC. Residues: CTSSLLGTSGMNEQFF.

The chain employs TRBV27 and TRBJ2-3; 8 bases are a match to TRBD1. With V trimmed by 2 bases and J by 3 bases, 19 bases remained unmatched. From germline, CDR1 is MNHEY and CDR2 SMNVEV (reference sequence). The length of the CDR3 is 20 residues. The CDR3 region has the DNA TGTGCCAGCAGTTTAGCCTCTCTTCGGTGGACAGGGCCTGGGACAGATACGCAGTATTTT. Translation: CASSLASLRWTGPGTDTQYF.

V is TRBV5-1 and J is TRBJ2-3; 8 bases map to TRBD1. With 0 bases clipped from V and 6 bases from J, the junction kept 6 bases outside the gene matches. Germline V gives CDR1 SGHRS, CDR2 YFSETQ. The CDR3 loop spans 15 amino acids. CDR3 DNA sequence: TGCGCCAGCAGCTTGGTTGGCAGGGGGCAGGATACGCAGTATTTT. Its protein is CASSLVGRGQDTQYF.

The genes are TRBV13 and TRBJ2-3; 7 bases line up with TRBD2. Trimming cost V 4 bases and J 2 bases; bases outside gene matches: 3. Germline loops: CDR1 PRHDT, CDR2 FYEKMQ (reference sequence). This CDR3 has 14 residues. The CDR3 is CASSSTSATDTQYF. DNA of the CDR3: TGTGCCAGCAGCTCCACTAGCGCCACAGATACGCAGTATTTT.